This note documents a single T cell receptor (beta chain) sequence. The antigen is not known. Sequencing libraries made from TCR beta cDNA carried unique molecular identifiers. Some 500,000 cDNA molecules were obtained per 1 to 10 million input T cells. One entry per CDR3 protein, called by TCRdb with MiXCR from the PCR reads. The sample has around 200,000 distinct CDR3 sequences; roughly 30% are singletons. The data are from a study of post-analysis software for immune sequencing data. Study summary: Secondary progressive, relapsing-remitting and progressive-relapsing multiple sclerosis were among the included disease courses.

The V end was cut by 6 bases, the J end by 7 bases, with 22 bases between. The length of the CDR3 is 16 residues. Germline values: CDR1 MNHEY, CDR2 SVGAGI. General study findings and limits: Patients used several TRBV segments, including TRBV5-6, TRBV5-1 and TRBV20-1, more often than controls. F measure grouped same-batch samples tightly together.

The sample was blood. The V gene is TRBV6-5, the J gene TRBJ1-5; perhaps TRBD1 as D (5 bases). The receptor comes from a girl aged 2-17 years with multiple sclerosis. In DNA, the CDR3 is TGTGCCAGCAGCCCACACTGCAGGGTTACAGACCAGCCCCAGCATTTT. Translated, it gives CASSPHCRVTDQPQHF.